The clone carrying this T cell receptor beta chain was seen more than once but under ten times. This entry comes from a study of identical twins. TCRdb called the 5' RACE reads again in MiXCR, with one record for every CDR3 protein. Found here are hundreds of thousands of distinct CDR3 sequences, 10% to 15% of them singletons; the top ten hold around 7.2%. The junction had 13 bases not matched to a gene; V was cut back by 5 bases and J by 7 bases. The CDR3 consists of 16 residues. Germline V gene lookup returns CDR1 PRHDT and CDR2 FYEKMQ (reference sequence). The sample also formed part of further work on yellow fever vaccine responses in identical twins.

Sequenced input: CD8+ T cells sorted from blood. J is TRBJ2-3 and V is TRBV13, with 9 bases aligning to TRBD2. This sequence was found in a woman younger than 30 in good health. The CDR3 is CASSPSGAYPGYTQYF. Written as DNA, the CDR3 is TGTGCCAGCAGCCCTAGCGGGGCCTATCCAGGGTATACGCAGTATTTT.